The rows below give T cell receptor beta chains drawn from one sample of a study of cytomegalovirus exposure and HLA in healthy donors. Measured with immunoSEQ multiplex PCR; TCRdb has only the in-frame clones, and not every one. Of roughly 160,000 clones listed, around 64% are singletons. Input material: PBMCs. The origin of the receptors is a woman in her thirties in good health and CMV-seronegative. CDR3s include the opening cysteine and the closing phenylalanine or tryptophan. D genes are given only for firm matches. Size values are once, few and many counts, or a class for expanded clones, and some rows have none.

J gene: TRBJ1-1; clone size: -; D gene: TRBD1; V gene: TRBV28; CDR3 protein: CASSPPTGGGRAFF; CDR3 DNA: TGTGCCAGCAGTCCCCCGACAGGGGGCGGGAGAGCTTTCTTT
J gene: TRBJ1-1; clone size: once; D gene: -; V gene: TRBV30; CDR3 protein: CAWRGATDPRGNTEAFF; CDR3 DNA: TGTGCCTGGAGGGGGGCTACGGACCCCCGGGGGAACACTGAAGCTTTCTTT
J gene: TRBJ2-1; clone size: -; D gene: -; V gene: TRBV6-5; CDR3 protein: CASSAQGLWQFF; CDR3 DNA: TGTGCCAGCAGTGCTCAGGGACTTTGGCAGTTCTTC
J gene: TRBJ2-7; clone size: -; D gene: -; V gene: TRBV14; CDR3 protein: CASSQDRYEQYF; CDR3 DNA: TGTGCCAGCAGCCAAGATCGGTACGAGCAGTACTTC
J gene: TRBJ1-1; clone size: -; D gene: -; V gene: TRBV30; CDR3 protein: CAWSVIRENTEAFF; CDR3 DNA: TGTGCCTGGAGTGTCATCCGGGAGAACACTGAAGCTTTCTTT
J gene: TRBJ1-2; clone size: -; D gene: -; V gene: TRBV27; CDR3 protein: CASRQQEGHGYTF; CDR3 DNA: TGTGCCAGCAGACAACAGGAGGGGCATGGCTACACCTTC
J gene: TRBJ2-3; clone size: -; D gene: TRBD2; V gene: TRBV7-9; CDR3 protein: CASSPGLVAHTQYF; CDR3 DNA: TGTGCCAGCAGCCCTGGACTAGTGGCCCATACGCAGTATTTT
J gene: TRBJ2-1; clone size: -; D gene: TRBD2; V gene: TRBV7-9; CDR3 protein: CASSLRREDYNEQFF; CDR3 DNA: TGTGCCAGCAGCTTACGGCGGGAGGATTACAATGAGCAGTTCTTC
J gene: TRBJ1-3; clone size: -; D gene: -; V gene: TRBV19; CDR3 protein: CASSFGLISGNTIYF; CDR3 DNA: TGTGCCAGTAGTTTCGGACTCATCTCTGGAAACACCATATATTTT
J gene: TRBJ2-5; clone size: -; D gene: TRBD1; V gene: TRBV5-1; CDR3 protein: CASSPQPGQGKETQYF; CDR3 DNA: TGCGCCAGCAGCCCACAGCCGGGACAGGGGAAAGAGACCCAGTACTTC
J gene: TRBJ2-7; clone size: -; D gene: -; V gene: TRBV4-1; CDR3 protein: CASSQVDGKQGTSLDEQYF; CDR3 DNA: TGCGCCAGCAGCCAAGTTGATGGGAAACAGGGGACTTCCCTCGACGAGCAGTACTTC
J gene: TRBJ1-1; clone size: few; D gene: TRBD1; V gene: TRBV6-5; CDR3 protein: CASSWTGNTEAFF; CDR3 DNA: TGTGCCAGCAGCTGGACAGGGAACACTGAAGCTTTCTTT
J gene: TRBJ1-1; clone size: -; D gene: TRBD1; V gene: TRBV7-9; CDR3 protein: CSSSSDRGPRGLTEAFF; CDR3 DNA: TGTTCCAGCAGCTCGGACAGGGGCCCCAGAGGACTTACTGAAGCTTTCTTT
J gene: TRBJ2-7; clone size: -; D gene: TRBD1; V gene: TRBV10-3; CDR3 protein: CAISERDREAEQYF; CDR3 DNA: TGTGCCATCAGTGAGCGGGACAGGGAGGCCGAGCAGTACTTC
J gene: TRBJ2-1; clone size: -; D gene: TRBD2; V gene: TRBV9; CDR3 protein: CASSVETSGGGRVF; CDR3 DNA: TGTGCCAGCAGCGTAGAAACTAGCGGGGGGGGGCGGGTCTTC
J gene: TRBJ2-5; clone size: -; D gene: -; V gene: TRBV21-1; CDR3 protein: CASSKGGETQYF; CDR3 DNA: TGTGCCAGCAGCAAGGGAGGAGAGACCCAGTACTTC
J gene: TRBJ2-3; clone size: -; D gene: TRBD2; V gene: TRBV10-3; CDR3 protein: CAISESGREAGGDTQYF; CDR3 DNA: TGTGCCATCAGTGAGTCGGGGCGGGAGGCCGGTGGGGATACGCAGTATTTT
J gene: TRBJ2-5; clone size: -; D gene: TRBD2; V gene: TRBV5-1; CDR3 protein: CASSSAGGPETQYF; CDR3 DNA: TGCGCCAGCAGCTCGGCGGGAGGGCCAGAGACCCAGTACTTC
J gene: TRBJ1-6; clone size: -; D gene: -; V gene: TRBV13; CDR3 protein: CASSLGSSYNSPLHF; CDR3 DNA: TGTGCCAGCAGCTTAGGGAGCTCCTATAATTCACCCCTCCACTTT
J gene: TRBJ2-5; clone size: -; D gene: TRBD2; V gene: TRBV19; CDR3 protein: CASSRSSGGQETQYF; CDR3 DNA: TGTGCCAGTAGCCGGAGTAGCGGGGGCCAAGAGACCCAGTACTTC
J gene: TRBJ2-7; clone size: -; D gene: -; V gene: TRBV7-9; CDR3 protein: CASSLVRTGAVYEQYF; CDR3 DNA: TGTGCCAGCAGCTTAGTACGTACAGGCGCCGTCTACGAGCAGTACTTC
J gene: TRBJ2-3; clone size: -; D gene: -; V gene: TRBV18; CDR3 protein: CASSLLPDTQYF; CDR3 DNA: TGTGCCAGCTCACTTCTACCAGATACGCAGTATTTT
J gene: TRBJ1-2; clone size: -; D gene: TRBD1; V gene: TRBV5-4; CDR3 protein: CASSLDAGTGGNYGYTF; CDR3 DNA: TGTGCCAGCAGCTTGGATGCCGGGACAGGGGGCAACTATGGCTACACCTTC
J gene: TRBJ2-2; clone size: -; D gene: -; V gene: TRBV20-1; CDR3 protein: CSAITGGELFF; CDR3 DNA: TGCAGTGCCATCACAGGCGGGGAGCTGTTTTTT
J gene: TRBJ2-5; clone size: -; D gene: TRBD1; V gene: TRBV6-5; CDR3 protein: CASSVRGLVETQYF; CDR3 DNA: TGTGCCAGCAGTGTCAGGGGGCTGGTCGAGACCCAGTACTTC
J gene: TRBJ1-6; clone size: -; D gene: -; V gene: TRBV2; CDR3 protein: CASRGLSYNSPLHF; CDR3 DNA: TGTGCCAGCAGGGGCCTCTCCTATAATTCACCCCTCCACTTT